The clone carrying this T cell receptor beta chain appeared many times. Its antigen is not identified. The sample belongs to a study of CD8+CD57+ T cells in acquired aplastic anemia. At the level of the study: Each DNA sample taken from sorted CD4+ and CD8+ cells came to 3 to 3.5 ug on average. Study results and limitations: Comparison of patients with controls identified 25 to 35 shared CD8+ CDR3 sequences.

V gave up 4 bases and J gave up 4 bases, with 20 bases separating them. Germline CDR1 is LGHNA and CDR2 is YNFKEQ. The CDR3 has 16 amino acids. The authors sequenced patients whose flow cytometry had shown CD8+CD57+ cell expansion. There was no therapy given to any patient before the blood sampling took place. According to the study, genomic DNA was the template for TCR beta VDJ and CDR3 profiling. MiXCR, run by TCRdb on the reads, gives a single entry per CDR3 protein. The sample holds 150,000 to 200,000 distinct CDR3 sequences; roughly 43% are singletons and the top ten take about 1%. The receptor comes from a human donor with aplastic anemia. What was sequenced was sorted CD4+, CD8+, or CD8+CD57+ T cells (not recorded which) from PBMCs. The chain has TRBV4-2 and TRBJ2-7; weak D call: TRBD1 (7 bases). CDR3 loop: CASSRRGASGGYEQYF. For the CDR3, the DNA is TGTGCCAGCAGCCGGAGGGGCGCCTCAGGGGGGTACGAGCAGTACTTC.